These 15 T cell receptor beta chains came from one sample sequenced in a study of cytomegalovirus exposure and HLA in healthy donors. PCR amplification relied on 60 Vbeta primers (plus 13 Jbeta primers). Only in-frame clones appear in the TCRdb table, and some are missing; sequencing was by immunoSEQ multiplex PCR. The sample records about 170,000 clones, roughly 72% being singletons. Specimen: PBMCs. The receptor set was obtained from a woman in her 30s in good health and CMV-seropositive.

This clone appeared once. The chain joins TRBV10-3 to TRBJ2-5, with a possible D match to TRBD2 (7 bases). V was clipped by 2 bases and J by 5 bases, with 15 bases between them. The germline CDR1 and CDR2 sequences are ENHRY and SYGVKD. CDR3 length: 15 residues. The CDR3: CAISEVGGTQETQYF. The CDR3 DNA is TGTGCCATCAGTGAGGTGGGGGGGACACAGGAGACCCAGTACTTC.

The chain uses TRBV11-3 and TRBJ1-1; maybe TRBD1 (6 bases). The V end lost 6 bases, the J end lost 6 bases, and 11 bases lay between the germline ends. There are 12 residues in the CDR3. Germline assignment: CDR1 SGHNT and CDR2 YENEEA. The chain's CDR3 is CASSIGQSEAFF. DNA for the CDR3: TGTGCCAGCAGTATTGGACAGTCTGAAGCTTTCTTT.

With regard to this clone: The sample has other DNA sequences that encode this CDR3 too. This rearrangement joins TRBV19 to TRBJ2-1, with 7 bases aligning to TRBD2. This CDR3 has 15 amino acids. V dropped 1 base and J dropped 0; count of bases not matched to a gene: 0. Germline-derived CDR1 and CDR2 are LNHDA and SQIVND (reference sequence). CDR3: CASSIGTSSYNEQFF. The CDR3 bases are TGTGCCAGTAGTATAGGGACTAGCTCCTACAATGAGCAGTTCTTC.

The gene calls are TRBV7-9 and TRBJ2-6; D might be TRBD2 (6 bases). The length of the CDR3 is 15 residues. Trimming cost V 5 bases and J 4 bases, with 12 bases left between them. Germline CDR1 is SEHNR and CDR2 is FQNEAQ (reference sequence). Written as DNA, the CDR3 is TGTGCCAGCAGCCCCGGGAGTTTAGGGGCCAACGTCCTGACTTTC. Amino acid sequence: CASSPGSLGANVLTF. The full variable domain, in which reference TRBV7-9 and TRBJ2-6 provide the parts outside the CDR3, is DTGVSQNPRHKITKRGQNVTFRCDPISEHNRLYWYRQTLGQGPEFLTYFQNEAQLEKSRLLSDRFSAERPKGSFSTLEIQRTEQGDSAMYLCASSPGSLGANVLTFGAGSRLTVL.

CDR3: CASRGTGGIYYGYTF. The CDR3 coding sequence is TGTGCCAGCAGGGGGACGGGGGGAATCTACTATGGCTACACCTTC. The rearrangement joins TRBV28 to TRBJ1-2; D is perhaps TRBD1 (5 bases). This CDR3 spans 15 amino acids. Germline values: CDR1 MDHEN, CDR2 SYDVKM. Trimming pared 6 bases from V and 3 bases from J, leaving 17 bases between.

This clone occurred once. The CDR3 protein is CASSSSGTDNTEAFF. Here the CDR3 DNA reads TGTGCCAGCAGTTCTTCCGGGACAGATAACACTGAAGCTTTCTTT. The chain uses TRBV27 and TRBJ1-1; 7 nucleotides align to TRBD1. V was pared by 4 bases and J by 2 bases, with 7 bases of the junction left unmatched. The CDR3 sequence is 15 residues long. Germline CDR1 reads MNHEY; CDR2 reads SMNVEV (reference sequence).

The rearrangement links TRBV6-6 to TRBJ2-7, with D maybe TRBD1 (5 bases). The germline V gene has CDR1 MNHNY and CDR2 SVGAGI (reference sequence). CDR3 size: 12 residues. Trimming took off 9 bases at V and 3 bases at J, with 12 bases between the two ends. The CDR3 DNA follows: TGTGCCAGTAACCCCCAGGGCTACGAGCAGTACTTC. Protein product: CASNPQGYEQYF.

This clone was observed a single time. The rearrangement joins TRBV28 to TRBJ1-3, with D perhaps matching TRBD1 (5 bases). The ends were cut back, 3 bases at V and 4 bases at J, with 28 bases in the middle. CDR1 MDHEN and CDR2 SYDVKM come from the germline V gene. The CDR3 has 20 amino acids. The CDR3 DNA is TGTGCCAGCAGTTTTCGGCCATGGCCCAGGAAGGTGGGGCAAGGAAACACCATATATTTT. Its translation: CASSFRPWPRKVGQGNTIYF.

The chain links TRBV28 to TRBJ2-1; 11 bases are shared with TRBD2. The ends lost 3 bases at V and 6 bases at J; junction bases unmatched: 4. Germline lookup yields CDR1 MDHEN and CDR2 SYDVKM. CDR3 length: 15 amino acids. For the CDR3, the DNA is TGTGCCAGCAGTTTTCTAGCGGGGGGACTCAATGAGCAGTTCTTC. Its protein product is CASSFLAGGLNEQFF.

The rearrangement joins TRBV28 to TRBJ1-1; tentatively, D is TRBD1 (6 bases). This CDR3 comprises 13 residues. Trimming shortened V by 6 bases and J by 0 bases, and 8 bases separated the two germline ends. The germline gives CDR1 MDHEN, CDR2 SYDVKM. CDR3 region: CASSWTVNTEAFF. As DNA, the CDR3 is TGTGCCAGCAGCTGGACAGTGAACACTGAAGCTTTCTTT.

The chain uses TRBV6-5 and TRBJ1-5, with D possibly being TRBD1 (5 bases). V lost 3 bases, J lost 4 bases, and 13 bases lay in between. The germline V gene encodes CDR1 MNHEY and CDR2 SVGAGI. The CDR3 extends over 15 amino acids. CDR3 amino acids: CASSYRRGENQPQHF. CDR3 nucleotides: TGTGCCAGCAGTTATCGTAGGGGCGAGAATCAGCCCCAGCATTTT.

This clone was counted only a few times. The chain joins TRBV27 to TRBJ2-3; 8 bases map to TRBD2. The germline V gene encodes CDR1 MNHEY and CDR2 SMNVEV (reference sequence). V lost 7 bases to trimming and J lost 4 bases; unmatched junction nucleotides: 16. CDR3 length: 17 amino acids. DNA for the CDR3: TGTGCCAGCACCGGCTTATATAGCGGGGATATGGCAGATACGCAGTATTTT. Its translation is CASTGLYSGDMADTQYF.

The chain combines TRBV2 with TRBJ2-3; TRBD2 is a possible D gene (5 bases). With 2 bases removed from V and 10 bases from J, the gap between germline ends came to 22 bases. Germline V gives CDR1 SNHLY, CDR2 FYNNEI. CDR3 length: 16 residues. Written as DNA, the CDR3 is TGTGCCAGCAGTGAAAATTCTGGACTGACCCAGGCTGCGCAGTATTTT. It is translated as CASSENSGLTQAAQYF.

The rearrangement links TRBV9 to TRBJ2-1, with TRBD1 as a possible D gene (6 bases). V was shortened by 0 bases and J by 10 bases, with 11 bases between the two germline ends. The CDR3 is 13 amino acids. In germline, CDR1 is SGDLS, CDR2 YYNGEE. CDR3 bases: TGTGCCAGCAGCGTAGCGGGACATCGGGAGCAGTTCTTC. This encodes CASSVAGHREQFF.

This chain links TRBV6-5 with TRBJ1-1, with a weak D call TRBD1 (5 bases). The germline gives CDR1 MNHEY, CDR2 SVGAGI. The length of the CDR3 is 16 residues. V shed 4 bases and J shed 2 bases, with 17 bases lying between them. CDR3 sequence reads: CASSFLNQGRNTEAFF. The CDR3 DNA sequence: TGTGCCAGCAGTTTCCTAAATCAGGGAAGAAACACTGAAGCTTTCTTT.